Described below is a single T cell receptor (beta chain) sequence and its context. Produced via immunoSEQ multiplex PCR; TCRdb's table is partial and in-frame only. This sample has about 110,000 clones, with 85% to 90% found just once. These data are taken from a study of blood T cell repertoires in COVID-19. As for the study in general: From T cells, B-cell-depleted T cells, or PBMCs came the material, which was cDNA or gDNA.

Trimming removed 6 bases from V and 2 bases from J; junction bases left unmatched: 4. Germline V lookup: CDR1 KGHDR, CDR2 SFDVKD. There are 14 residues in the CDR3. The clonotype was recovered from a human donor in a cohort sampled during active COVID-19. This chain uses TRBV24-1 with TRBJ1-2, with 8 bases identical to TRBD1. The sequencing sample was made of peripheral blood. The CDR3 spells CATSQDRANYGYTF. CDR3 sequence (DNA): TGTGCCACCAGTCAGGACAGGGCGAACTATGGCTACACCTTC.